This T cell receptor (beta chain) was observed in a study of control samples from healthy donors and cancer patients. Data came from immunoSEQ multiplex PCR; TCRdb stores just in-frame clones and leaves some out. Found here are approximately 110,000 clones, about nine tenths of them singletons; the top ten hold roughly 4.4%. V was cut by 2 bases and J by 1 base, with 8 bases left in between. There are 14 residues in the CDR3. Germline V gene sequence: CDR1 LGHDT, CDR2 YNNKEL (reference sequence). What was sequenced was blood. The V and J genes are TRBV3-1 (or the pseudogene TRBV3-2) and TRBJ1-1; no reliable D call. The clonotype comes from a human donor in good health. The donor label of this sample is uncertain. The CDR3 nucleotides read TGTGCCAGCAGCCAACAGAGTTGGAACACTGAAGCTTTCTTT. Its translation is CASSQQSWNTEAFF.